This T cell receptor (beta chain) was retrieved from a study of T cells in Graves' hyperthyroidism and ophthalmopathy. Whole-study results and caveats: Most clonotypes that expanded in the thyroid above 0.001 also showed up in blood.

Regarding this clonotype: What it binds is unknown.

Germline V gene lookup returns CDR1 LGHNT and CDR2 FRNRAP. J was trimmed by 0 bases and V by 0 bases; bases with no gene match: 11. The CDR3 loop spans 20 amino acids. Aged 18 to 65, the patients had hyperthyroidism that was newly diagnosed and had lasted under 2 months. TCR beta CDR3 regions were amplified from RNA. A first-round RT-PCR of the TCR CDR3 used the HTBI primer set. Each CDR3 protein gets one entry after TCRdb re-called the multiplex PCR reads with MiXCR. The data show 300,000 or so distinct CDR3 sequences, 15% to 20% seen once. This chain connects TRBV12-5 to TRBJ1-6; 7 nucleotides line up with TRBD1. Sequenced material: blood. This TCR was recovered from a woman between 45 and 65 years old with Graves' hyperthyroidism. The CDR3 spells CASGLVTGTDQSSYNSPLHF. CDR3 bases: TGTGCTAGTGGTTTGGTTACCGGGACAGACCAGAGCTCCTATAATTCACCCCTCCACTTT.